This TCR beta chain was identified during a study of Ad26.COV2.S vaccination and SARS-CoV-2 variants. As for the study in general: It was the COV1001 Ad26.COV2.S trial arm that included the donor. Study outcomes and limitations: Non-spike TCR breadth showed similarity between vaccine and placebo recipients. Among vaccine recipients, spike-specific TCR breadth exceeded that of placebo recipients.

The CDR3 length is 12 residues. CDR1 and CDR2 (germline): LNHNV, YYDKDF (reference sequence). The repertoire was sequenced with immunoSEQ multiplex PCR; TCRdb's copy has only in-frame clones and lacks some. The data hold 320,000 or so clones, with 90% observed a single time. As for this clone: As yet, its antigen is unknown. The junction shows a germline mismatch at one end, possibly a read error.

Treatment given: some 20 received Ad26.COV2.S at low or high dose, single or two shots; 5 received placebo; per-sample allocation not given. The study sampled participants on day 63 after the first vaccine or placebo injection. The chain has TRBV15 and TRBJ1-1; D uncertain. This clonotype was obtained from a person between 18 and 60 years old who received the Ad26.COV2.S COVID-19 vaccine or a placebo. Sequences were derived from peripheral blood, sampled in a trial of Ad26.COV2.S vaccine versus placebo. The CDR3 region is CATSRRNTEAFF. The CDR3 DNA sequence: TGTGCCACGAGCAGACGGAACACTGAAGCTTTCTTT.